Listed below are T cell receptor beta chains from one sample, sequenced in a study of regulatory T cells in long-lasting Graves disease. TCRdb used MiXCR to reprocess the multiplex PCR reads, holding one entry per CDR3 protein. The table shows around 240,000 distinct CDR3 sequences, with roughly 18% occurring only once. These records were also assigned to another study, of T cells in Graves' hyperthyroidism and ophthalmopathy.

The sequences come from peripheral blood mononuclear cells (PBMCs), collected at new diagnosis, from a patient treated with antithyroid drugs. The origin of the receptors is a woman in her twenties or thirties with Graves disease. Both conserved end residues are part of each CDR3. The D gene is left open where the match is weak. Size tells how often a clone was seen (once, few, many) or the class of an expanded clone, and some rows leave it out.

CDR3 protein	CDR3 DNA	J gene	clone size	D gene	V gene
CASGTGVRTEAFF	TGTGCCAGCGGAACAGGCGTTAGGACTGAAGCTTTCTTT	TRBJ1-1	many	-	TRBV12-3/TRBV12-4
CASSTGQNSGNTIYF	TGTGCCAGCAGTACGGGACAGAACTCTGGAAACACCATATATTTT	TRBJ1-3	many	TRBD1	TRBV5-8
CASSETGNSGNTIYF	TGTGCCAGCAGTGAAACGGGAAACTCTGGAAACACCATATATTTT	TRBJ1-3	many	-	TRBV2
CASSPQGNQPQHF	TGTGCCAGCAGTCCACAGGGGAATCAGCCCCAGCATTTT	TRBJ1-5	few	TRBD1	TRBV6-1
CASSVATGDTGELFF	TGTGCCAGCAGCGTAGCGACAGGGGATACCGGGGAGCTGTTTTTT	TRBJ2-2	many	TRBD1	TRBV9
CSASPGGVYTEAFF	TGCAGTGCTAGTCCAGGGGGCGTATACACTGAAGCTTTCTTT	TRBJ1-1	many	TRBD1	TRBV20-1
CASSSRSNYGYTF	TGTGCCAGCAGTTCGAGGTCTAACTATGGCTACACCTTC	TRBJ1-2	many	-	TRBV12-3/TRBV12-4
CASSFRTSGDNEQFF	TGTGCCAGCAGCTTCCGGACTAGCGGGGACAATGAGCAGTTCTTC	TRBJ2-1	many	TRBD2	TRBV11-2
CASGVLSTEAFF	TGTGCCAGCGGGGTCCTGAGCACTGAAGCTTTCTTT	TRBJ1-1	few	-	TRBV14
CASSEAGTGNNEKLFF	TGTGCCAGCAGTGAAGCCGGGACAGGGAACAATGAAAAACTGTTTTTT	TRBJ1-4	many	TRBD1	TRBV28
CASTGTTGGEQFF	TGTGCCAGCACCGGGACAACGGGGGGAGAGCAGTTCTTC	TRBJ2-1	many	-	TRBV6-1
CASRTGRSNTEAFF	TGTGCCAGCAGAACCGGACGGTCGAACACTGAAGCTTTCTTT	TRBJ1-1	-	-	TRBV12-3/TRBV12-4
CASSEVATGFWGYTF	TGTGCCAGCAGTGAAGTGGCGACAGGGTTTTGGGGCTACACCTTC	TRBJ1-2	many	TRBD1	TRBV2
CASSSIGGPGNQPQHF	TGTGCCAGCAGCTCCATAGGGGGGCCTGGCAATCAGCCCCAGCATTTT	TRBJ1-5	few	-	TRBV7-9
CSARDGPAEKLFF	TGCAGTGCTAGAGACGGTCCCGCTGAAAAACTGTTTTTT	TRBJ1-4	many	-	TRBV20-1
CASSPGPVDTQYF	TGTGCCAGCAGCCCCGGGCCGGTGGATACGCAGTATTTT	TRBJ2-3	-	-	TRBV7-9
CASSPEHLRGGRGNTIYF	TGTGCCAGCAGCCCCGAACACTTAAGAGGGGGTCGTGGAAACACCATATATTTT	TRBJ1-3	many	-	TRBV7-9
CASSSLPQGLNYGYTF	TGTGCCAGCAGTAGCCTGCCACAGGGTTTGAACTATGGCTACACCTTC	TRBJ1-2	many	-	TRBV6-1